The rows below give T cell receptor beta chains drawn from one sample of a study of blood T cell repertoires in COVID-19. The method was immunoSEQ multiplex PCR; TCRdb's version includes in-frame clones alone and lacks a portion of them. The repertoire holds more than 95,000 clones, with around nine tenths as singletons. Material: peripheral blood. The receptors derive from a man aged 50-60 years with COVID-19, enrolled during active disease. Both conserved end residues are trimmed from each CDR3. Fields, in order: J gene, clone size, CDR3 length, V gene, CDR3 protein. Where a row states a size, it is once, few, many or the class of an expanded clone; other rows omit it.

>TRBJ2-1|NA|16|TRBV9
ASSVTLLAGGSYNEQF
>TRBJ1-2|NA|11|TRBV7-3
ASSPTPGEGYT
>TRBJ1-1|NA|12|TRBV3-1/TRBV3-2
ASSQRAMNTEAF
>TRBJ2-2|few|14|TRBV2
ASSELDRVLTGELF
>TRBJ2-5|NA|13|TRBV18
ASSPLAETEETQY
>TRBJ2-2|NA|12|TRBV28
ASSLSGRTGELF
>TRBJ2-1|once|13|TRBV10-3
AISARQGLNNEQF
>TRBJ2-3|NA|16|TRBV28
ASSLSVRGLAYADTQY
>TRBJ2-1|NA|13|TRBV18
ASSPRAGSYNEQF
>TRBJ1-2|NA|12|TRBV19
ASSVGTELYGYT
>TRBJ2-7|NA|13|TRBV6-5
ASSTTSVWASEQY
>TRBJ2-1|NA|10|TRBV19
ASSISVDEQF
>TRBJ2-7|NA|10|TRBV2
ASTGTSGEQY
>TRBJ1-2|few|12|TRBV7-9
ASSPDGVNYGYT
>TRBJ2-1|NA|13|TRBV27
ASSFGIGVANEQF
>TRBJ1-5|few|11|TRBV10-2
ASSEYRGQPQH
>TRBJ2-1|NA|13|TRBV28
ASTGMKGSGNEQF
>TRBJ1-3|NA|11|TRBV3-1/TRBV3-2
ASSQSSGNTIY
>TRBJ2-5|NA|14|TRBV10-3
AISERLADIQETQY
>TRBJ2-1|NA|13|TRBV18
ASSPGQGAKDEQF
>TRBJ2-1|NA|14|TRBV7-9
ASSFQGSGAYNEQF
>TRBJ1-3|NA|11|TRBV3-1/TRBV3-2
ASSEGGGNTIY
>TRBJ1-1|NA|8|TRBV30
AWSAVEAF
>TRBJ2-1|once|13|TRBV7-2
ASSLLQGAYNEQF
>TRBJ2-1|NA|13|TRBV19
ASSSGTSGYNEQF
>TRBJ2-5|NA|12|TRBV23-1
ASSPGGLEETQY
>TRBJ1-1|NA|13|TRBV4-3
ASSQEWGGSTEAF
>TRBJ1-3|few|12|TRBV9
ASSVTASGNTIY
>TRBJ2-2|NA|16|TRBV11-2
ASSLVYDKGQVTGELF
>TRBJ2-5|NA|11|TRBV12-3/TRBV12-4
ASSLGGGETQY
>TRBJ2-2|NA|11|TRBV5-4
ASSRQNTGELF
>TRBJ1-2|once|11|TRBV28
ASTLGRNYGYT
>TRBJ2-7|NA|12|TRBV3-1/TRBV3-2
ASSQEGPRHEQY